These 20 T cell receptor beta chains came from one sample sequenced in a study of lymphopenia after photon versus proton radiotherapy. Repertoires were generated with immunoSEQ multiplex PCR, while TCRdb's copy carries only in-frame clones and drops some. There are just over 30,000 clones in the sample; 94% occur only once, and 0.6% to 0.85% lies in the top ten. The sequencing here drew on peripheral blood, taken from a patient treated with photon-based radiotherapy. The origin of the receptors is a woman aged 45 to 65 with cholangiocarcinoma.

This clone was counted once. The rearrangement joins TRBV5-4 to TRBJ2-3; 9 nucleotides agree with TRBD2. CDR1 and CDR2 (germline): SGHNT, YYREEE (reference sequence). The V gene end was trimmed by 2 bases and the J gene end by 4 bases; junction bases not matched to a gene: 11. The CDR3 has 17 residues. CDR3 loop: CASSFTRGGPGADTQYF. In DNA, the CDR3 is TGTGCCAGCAGCTTTACGCGGGGGGGCCCGGGGGCAGATACGCAGTATTTT.

This clone was observed once. The rearrangement joins TRBV6-7 to TRBJ1-3, with D maybe TRBD1 (6 bases). TRBV6-7 is recorded as an ORF, its role being uncertain. V dropped 5 bases and J dropped 0 bases, with 20 bases sitting between them. This CDR3 has 18 residues. Written as DNA, the CDR3 is TGTGCCAGCAGTACCCCCTCCGACAGGATCAGCTCTGGAAACACCATATATTTT. It is translated as CASSTPSDRISSGNTIYF.

This clone was recorded once. J is TRBJ1-2 and V is TRBV18, with 10 bases that match TRBD1. V lost 3 bases and J lost 6; bases outside the gene matches: 4. This CDR3 is 14 amino acids long. CDR1 and CDR2 (germline): KGHSH, LQKENI. The CDR3 bases are TGTGCCAGCTCACCTTCCGGGACAGGGGATGGCTACACCTTC. It codes for CASSPSGTGDGYTF.

The chain carries TRBV18 and TRBJ2-1; 14 positions match TRBD2. The length of the CDR3 is 16 residues. Germline V gene sequence: CDR1 KGHSH, CDR2 LQKENI. With 3 bases clipped from V and 5 bases from J, the junction kept 3 bases outside the gene matches. The CDR3 protein is CASSPGTSGGNNEQFF. Here the CDR3 DNA reads TGTGCCAGCTCACCCGGGACTAGCGGGGGAAACAATGAGCAGTTCTTC.

In this sample, this clone turned up a few times. This sequence joins TRBV2 and TRBJ1-3; D is unclear. Looked up from germline, CDR1 is SNHLY and CDR2 is FYNNEI. CDR3 size: 12 residues. V dropped 2 bases and J dropped 4 bases, with 3 bases sitting between them. The CDR3 DNA reads TGTGCCAGCAGTGAATACGGAAACACCATATATTTT. The encoded protein is CASSEYGNTIYF. Filled out from reference TRBV2 and TRBJ1-3, the complete variable domain reads EPEVTQTPSHQVTQMGQEVILRCVPISNHLYFYWYRQILGQKVEFLVSFYNNEISEKSEIFDDQFSVERPDGSNFTLKIRSTKLEDSAMYFCASSEYGNTIYFGEGSWLTVV.

V usage is TRBV7-9 and J usage is TRBJ1-5, with 8 bases aligning to TRBD1. CDR3 size: 16 residues. CDR1 SEHNR and CDR2 FQNEAQ come from the germline V gene (reference sequence). The V gene end was trimmed by 5 bases and the J gene end by 6 bases; junction bases not matched to a gene: 12. CDR3 coding DNA: TGTGCCAGCAGCACTAATTCGGACAGGGAGGGTCAGCCCCAGCATTTT. The encoded protein is CASSTNSDREGQPQHF.

This clone was seen only a few times. This chain connects TRBV7-9 to TRBJ1-6; D ambiguous. The germline V gene has CDR1 SEHNR and CDR2 FQNEAQ (reference sequence). The CDR3 covers 15 residues. V dropped 2 bases and J dropped 2 bases, with 7 bases sitting between them. CDR3 sequence (DNA): TGTGCCAGCAGCTTAACCCCTCCCTATAATTCACCCCTCCACTTT. This sequence encodes CASSLTPPYNSPLHF.

This chain uses TRBV5-5 with TRBJ2-5; D may be TRBD1 (5 bases). The germline gives CDR1 SGHKS, CDR2 YYEKEE (reference sequence). Trimming shortened V by 2 bases and J by 5 bases, and 13 bases separated the two germline ends. The CDR3 runs to 14 residues. Written as DNA, the CDR3 is TGTGCCAGCAGCTTCGCCGAGAAGGGGGAGACCCAGTACTTC. Its translation: CASSFAEKGETQYF. The variable domain in full, completed from reference TRBV5-5 and TRBJ2-5, reads DAGVTQSPTHLIKTRGQQVTLRCSPISGHKSVSWYQQVLGQGPQFIFQYYEKEERGRGNFPDRFSARQFPNYSSELNVNALLLGDSALYLCASSFAEKGETQYFGPGTRLLVL.

This chain uses TRBV7-7 with TRBJ2-6; TRBD1 matches at 7 bases. Germline CDR1 reads SSHAT; CDR2 reads FNYEAQ (reference sequence). The V and J ends lost 5 bases and 1 base, in that order; junction bases with no gene match: 2. The CDR3 extends over 15 amino acids. In DNA form, the CDR3 reads TGTGCCAGCAGCACAGGGGTATCTGGGGCCAACGTCCTGACTTTC. Translating it yields CASSTGVSGANVLTF.

This clone occurred once. The chain carries TRBV27 and TRBJ1-5, with D uncertain. This CDR3 has 13 residues. The ends were cut back, 2 bases at V and 2 bases at J, with 4 bases in the middle. Germline CDR1 MNHEY, CDR2 SMNVEV (reference sequence). Here the CDR3 reads CASSLIGNQPQHF. CDR3 DNA sequence: TGTGCCAGCAGTTTAATAGGCAATCAGCCCCAGCATTTT.

The J gene is TRBJ1-4, the V gene TRBV19, with no clear D. V was shortened by 6 bases and J by 8 bases, with 19 bases between the two germline ends. The CDR3 totals 15 residues. Per the germline V gene, CDR1 is LNHDA and CDR2 is SQIVND (reference sequence). The CDR3 loop is CASRLLEVVGEKLFF. DNA for the CDR3: TGTGCCAGTAGGCTCCTGGAGGTCGTCGGGGAAAAACTGTTTTTT.

The chain couples TRBV6-5 to TRBJ1-1, with a tentative D call TRBD1 (5 bases). The CDR3 is 13 residues long. V was shortened by 6 bases and J by 4 bases, with 12 bases between the two germline ends. CDR1 is MNHEY, CDR2 SVGAGI, per germline. The CDR3 DNA sequence: TGTGCCAGCAGGCGGGGGAGGGGCACTGAAGCTTTCTTT. Protein sequence: CASRRGRGTEAFF.

This rearrangement joins TRBV12-1 to TRBJ2-7; TRBD2 is the table's D call and was not checked against the DNA. TRBV12-1 is deemed a pseudogene. The CDR3 contains 18 residues. The CDR3 region has the DNA TGTGCCAGCAGCTTTGAGGGACTAGCGGGGGGTAGGCCCTACGAGCAGTACTTC. The encoded protein is CASSFEGLAGGRPYEQYF.

The chain is built from TRBV5-1 and TRBJ2-5, with TRBD1 matching over 8 bases. V lost 4 bases, J lost 2 bases, and 4 bases stayed unmatched. Germline V gene lookup returns CDR1 SGHRS and CDR2 YFSETQ. CDR3 length: 14 amino acids. The CDR3 coding sequence is TGCGCCAGCAGCGGACAGGGTCGGCAAGAGACCCAGTACTTC. Residues: CASSGQGRQETQYF.

Points on this clone: The junction departs from the called germline gene at one end, perhaps through a read error. The rearrangement uses TRBV12-5 and TRBJ2-7; a weak D match, TRBD2 (7 bases). CDR3 length: 12 residues. CDR1 and CDR2 (germline): LGHNT, FRNRAP. DNA of the CDR3: TGTGCTAGTGGTTTGCCCGGGGCGGGGGCTGACTTC. It encodes CASGLPGAGADF.

V and J are TRBV30 and TRBJ1-6; 10 nucleotides align to TRBD1. The length of the CDR3 is 15 residues. CDR1 is GTSNPN and CDR2 is SVGIG in the germline V gene (reference sequence). V lost 4 bases, J lost 13 bases, and 13 bases stayed unmatched. The CDR3 nucleotides read TGTGCCTGGACGGATCTGGGGACAGGGGTATATCCCCTCCACTTT. This sequence encodes CAWTDLGTGVYPLHF.

The chain combines TRBV19 with TRBJ2-3; possible D gene TRBD2, 5 bases. V lost 3 bases to trimming and J lost 2 bases, with 12 bases between them. The CDR3 is 15 amino acids. CDR1 is LNHDA and CDR2 is SQIVND in the germline V gene (reference sequence). Written as DNA, the CDR3 is TGTGCCAGTAGTATTAACTACGGGGACACAGATACGCAGTATTTT. Its translation: CASSINYGDTDTQYF.

This clone was recorded only once. V gene TRBV19 combines with J gene TRBJ1-2, with TRBD1 identical over 11 bases. The CDR3 covers 13 residues. CDR1 and CDR2 (germline): LNHDA, SQIVND (reference sequence). With V trimmed by 9 bases and J by 6 bases, 6 bases remained unmatched. The CDR3 nucleotides are TGTGCCAGCCGGGACAGGGGGTATAATGGCTACACCTTC. Protein product: CASRDRGYNGYTF.

In this sample, this clone turned up once. The V and J genes are TRBV19 and TRBJ1-2; 9 bases are a match to TRBD1. Germline CDR1 reads LNHDA; CDR2 reads SQIVND (reference sequence). With 9 bases clipped from V and 7 bases from J, the junction kept 15 bases outside the gene matches. The CDR3 has 15 amino acids. The CDR3 DNA is TGTGCCAGCCTACCCGGGGACAGGGCGACGACTGGCTACACCTTC. This codes for CASLPGDRATTGYTF. Variable domain in full (rest from reference TRBV19 and TRBJ1-2): DGGITQSPKYLFRKEGQNVTLSCEQNLNHDAMYWYRQDPGQGLRLIYYSQIVNDFQKGDIAEGYSVSREKKESFPLTVTSAQKNPTAFYLCASLPGDRATTGYTFGSGTRLTVV.

The V gene is TRBV2, the J gene TRBJ1-2; tentatively, D is TRBD1 (6 bases). Germline CDR1 reads SNHLY; CDR2 reads FYNNEI. CDR3 size: 13 residues. Trimming pared 4 bases from V and 5 bases from J, leaving 11 bases between. The CDR3 region is CASSGTARYGYTF. In nucleotides, the CDR3 is TGTGCCAGCAGTGGGACAGCGAGATATGGCTACACCTTC.